Listed below are T cell receptor beta chains from one sample, sequenced in a study of T cells in Graves' hyperthyroidism and ophthalmopathy. TCRdb analysed the multiplex PCR reads with MiXCR anew, one entry per CDR3 protein. Seen here are fewer than 400,000 distinct CDR3 sequences, 15% to 19% observed once, and the top ten hold around 30%. The source material was blood. The receptors here all came from a woman aged 18-35 years with Graves' hyperthyroidism that later progressed to Graves' ophthalmopathy. CDR3s include the opening cysteine and the closing phenylalanine or tryptophan. Each record gives: J gene, V gene, D gene, clone size, CDR3 DNA, CDR3 protein. The D gene is left open where the match is weak. Clone size is shown for a subset of rows, as once, few, many or a class of expanded clone.

TRBJ1-6 TRBV9 - - TGTGCCAGCAGCTCCCGGGATCGCTCACCCCTCCACTTT CASSSRDRSPLHF
TRBJ2-3 TRBV18 TRBD2 - TGTGCCAGCTCACCGGGACTAGCGGGTACTAGCACAGATACGCAGTATTTT CASSPGLAGTSTDTQYF
TRBJ2-1 TRBV6-1 TRBD2 many TGTGCCAGCAGCGAACTAGCGGGAGGGTCGAATGAGCAGTTCTTC CASSELAGGSNEQFF
TRBJ2-3 TRBV20-1 - many TGCAGTGCGGAATTAGCAGATACGCAGTATTTT CSAELADTQYF
TRBJ2-1 TRBV7-9 - - TGTGCCAGCACCCCCAGCTCCTACAATGAGCAGTTCTTC CASTPSSYNEQFF
TRBJ2-7 TRBV5-4 TRBD1 few TGTGCCAGCAGCCCGGACAGGTGGGGCGAGCAGTACTTC CASSPDRWGEQYF
TRBJ2-3 TRBV10-3 TRBD2 many TGTGCCATCAGTGAGGTGGTAGCGGGAGATGTTACAGATACGCAGTATTTT CAISEVVAGDVTDTQYF
TRBJ2-1 TRBV20-1 TRBD2 many TGCAGTGCGGAAACTAGCGGGAGGGCGCCTGAGCAGTTCTTC CSAETSGRAPEQFF
TRBJ1-2 TRBV30 - many TGTGCCTGGAGCCTCCGTTACTCGTTCTGGGACTATGGCTACACCTTC CAWSLRYSFWDYGYTF
TRBJ2-5 TRBV30 TRBD1 - TGTGCCTGCCGGACAGGGGGAGGGATAGAGAACCAGTACTTC CACRTGGGIENQYF
TRBJ2-7 TRBV10-3 TRBD2 many TGTGCCATCAGTGGGACTAGCGGTTCCTACGAGCAGTACTTC CAISGTSGSYEQYF
TRBJ1-2 TRBV30 TRBD1 many TGTGCCTGGAGCCGGGACAGGAACTATGGCTACACCTTC CAWSRDRNYGYTF
TRBJ2-1 TRBV20-1 TRBD2 many TGCAGTGCTAGAAAGCCGGCTAGCGGGATTTACAATGAGCAGTTCTTC CSARKPASGIYNEQFF
TRBJ2-7 TRBV27 TRBD1 few TGTGCCAGCAGCATAGGGACAGGTCTCTCCTACGAGCAGTACTTC CASSIGTGLSYEQYF
TRBJ2-1 TRBV7-3 - - TGTGCCAGCAGCGAACCTACTGACTCCTACAATGAGCAGTTCTTC CASSEPTDSYNEQFF
TRBJ2-3 TRBV2 TRBD1 many TGTGCCAGCAGTTGGTGGGACAGCCGCACAGATACGCAGTATTTT CASSWWDSRTDTQYF